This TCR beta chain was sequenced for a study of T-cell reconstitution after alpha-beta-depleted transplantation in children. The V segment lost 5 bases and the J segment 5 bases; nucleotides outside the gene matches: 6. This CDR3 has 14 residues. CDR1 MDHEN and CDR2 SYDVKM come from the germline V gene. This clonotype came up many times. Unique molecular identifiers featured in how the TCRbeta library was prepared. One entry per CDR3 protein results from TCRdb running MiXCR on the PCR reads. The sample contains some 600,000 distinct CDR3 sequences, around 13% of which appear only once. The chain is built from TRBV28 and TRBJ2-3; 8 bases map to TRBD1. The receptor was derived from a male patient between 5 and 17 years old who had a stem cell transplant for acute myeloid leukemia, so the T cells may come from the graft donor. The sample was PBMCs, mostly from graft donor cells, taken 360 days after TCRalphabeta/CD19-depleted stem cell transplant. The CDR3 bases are TGTGCCAGCAGTCAGGACAGGGTAGGAGATACGCAGTATTTT. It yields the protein CASSQDRVGDTQYF.